These 13 T cell receptor beta chains share one sample of origin, sequenced in a study of cytomegalovirus exposure and HLA in healthy donors. The PCR employed 60 Vbeta primers together with 13 Jbeta primers. Sequenced by immunoSEQ multiplex PCR; TCRdb stores in-frame clones only, minus some. Altogether fewer than 150,000 clones are present, roughly 79% being singletons, with the ten largest covering approximately 3.1%. Sequencing was carried out using PBMCs. These receptors were collected from a man aged 30 to 39 in good health and CMV-seronegative.

The V call is TRBV18, the J call TRBJ2-3, with D possibly matching TRBD2 (5 bases). Trimming took off 5 bases at V and 5 bases at J, with 14 bases between the two ends. Germline assignment: CDR1 KGHSH and CDR2 LQKENI. The CDR3 spans 14 residues. The DNA for the CDR3 is TGTGCCAGCTCAACTTCGCCTCGGGAAGATACGCAGTATTTT. Protein sequence: CASSTSPREDTQYF. Looking up the rest from reference TRBV18 and TRBJ2-3 gives the full variable domain: NAGVMQNPRHLVRRRGQEARLRCSPMKGHSHVYWYRQLPEEGLKFMVYLQKENIIDESGMPKERFSAEFPKEGPSILRIQQVVRGDSAAYFCASSTSPREDTQYFGPGTRLTVL.

This chain joins TRBV7-6 and TRBJ2-1; TRBD1 is a possible D gene (5 bases). The CDR3 contains 12 residues. Germline assignment: CDR1 SGHVS and CDR2 FNYEAQ. The V gene lost 2 bases and the J gene lost 9 bases, with 8 bases spanning the gap. CDR3 coding DNA: TGTGCCAGCAGCTTATGGGGCATTGAGCAGTTCTTC. Translating it yields CASSLWGIEQFF.

As for this clone: Other DNA sequences in this specimen translate into the identical CDR3. V is TRBV30 and J is TRBJ2-7; D is undetermined. CDR1 and CDR2 from the germline V gene are GTSNPN and SVGIG (reference sequence). The V end lost 3 bases, the J end lost 2 bases, and 5 bases lay between the germline ends. The length of the CDR3 is 11 residues. The CDR3 bases are TGTGCCTGGAGCTCGGCCTACGAGCAGTACTTC. Amino acids: CAWSSAYEQYF.

The rearrangement uses TRBV19 and TRBJ2-2; D is ambiguous. The V gene lost 3 bases and the J gene lost 4 bases, with 6 bases spanning the gap. Germline-derived CDR1 and CDR2 are LNHDA and SQIVND (reference sequence). CDR3 length: 13 amino acids. Here the CDR3 DNA reads TGTGCCAGTAGTATGCACGGCACCGGGGAGCTGTTTTTT. Its translation is CASSMHGTGELFF.

This clone was seen only a few times. The rearrangement joins TRBV27 to TRBJ2-7; 8 nucleotides align to TRBD2. The length of the CDR3 is 16 residues. CDR1 is MNHEY, CDR2 SMNVEV, per germline (reference sequence). The V gene end was trimmed by 4 bases and the J gene end by 2 bases; junction bases not matched to a gene: 10. The CDR3 nucleotides are TGTGCCAGCAGTTCCCGACTAGCGCCATCCCCCTACGAGCAGTACTTC. Protein: CASSSRLAPSPYEQYF.

V and J are TRBV6-1 and TRBJ1-3; D unresolved. Germline CDR1 is MNHNS and CDR2 is SASEGT. Trimming took 4 bases from V and 0 from J, leaving 10 bases between them. This CDR3 region has 15 residues. CDR3 in amino acids: CASSASKNSGNTIYF. The DNA for the CDR3 is TGTGCCAGCAGTGCCTCTAAAAACTCTGGAAACACCATATATTTT.

The J gene is TRBJ1-3, the V gene TRBV19; D is perhaps TRBD1 (5 bases). In germline, CDR1 is LNHDA, CDR2 SQIVND (reference sequence). V lost 4 bases and J lost 9, with 13 bases in between. The CDR3 sequence is 13 residues long. This chain's CDR3 is CASSNQGSITIYF. Here the CDR3 DNA reads TGTGCCAGTAGTAACCAGGGCAGTATCACCATATATTTT.

V and J are TRBV5-6 and TRBJ1-3, with 8 bases fitting TRBD1. The V segment lost 4 bases and the J segment 5 bases; nucleotides outside the gene matches: 5. The V gene's germline CDR1 is SGHDT and CDR2 YYEEEE. This CDR3 has 14 amino acids. The CDR3 sequence is CASSLTGARNTIYF. CDR3 in DNA: TGTGCCAGCAGCCTGACAGGGGCGCGAAACACCATATATTTT.

This clone was seen a few times. This chain uses TRBV27 with TRBJ2-7, with 8 bases matching TRBD2. Looked up from germline, CDR1 is MNHEY and CDR2 is SMNVEV (reference sequence). The CDR3 sequence is 15 residues long. J was trimmed by 4 bases and V by 6 bases; bases with no gene match: 11. The DNA for the CDR3 is TGTGCCAGCAGCTCCCCCGTTAGCGGGGTATACGAGCAGTACTTC. This sequence encodes CASSSPVSGVYEQYF.

The chain employs TRBV7-9 and TRBJ1-2; 9 bases line up with TRBD1. Trimming cost V 3 bases and J 4 bases; bases outside gene matches: 6. Germline loops: CDR1 SEHNR, CDR2 FQNEAQ (reference sequence). The CDR3 runs 15 residues. CDR3 nucleotide sequence: TGTGCCAGCAGCTTCCGGGACAGGGCACGCTATGGCTACACCTTC. Translated: CASSFRDRARYGYTF.

The chain employs TRBV18 and TRBJ2-7, with 8 bases that match TRBD2. This CDR3 is built from 15 residues. The germline CDR1 and CDR2 sequences are KGHSH and LQKENI. V shed 0 bases and J 2 bases; nucleotides not matched to a gene: 3. This CDR3 is CASSPPGRGAYEQYF. DNA for the CDR3: TGTGCCAGCTCACCACCCGGGAGGGGGGCCTACGAGCAGTACTTC.

This chain joins TRBV13 and TRBJ2-5; 9 bases match TRBD2. This CDR3 spans 15 amino acids. Germline V gene lookup returns CDR1 PRHDT and CDR2 FYEKMQ (reference sequence). The J segment lost 5 bases and the V segment lost 0 bases, leaving 4 bases of the junction unmatched. CDR3 sequence reads: CASSLGRGGRETQYF. As DNA, the CDR3 is TGTGCCAGCAGCTTAGGGCGGGGGGGCCGGGAGACCCAGTACTTC.

The CDR3 sequence: CASSPTPRDRSHEQYF. The DNA for the CDR3 is TGCGCCAGCAGCCCCACCCCCCGGGACAGGTCCCACGAGCAGTACTTC. This chain joins TRBV4-3 and TRBJ2-7, with 8 bases lining up with TRBD1. Germline CDR1 and CDR2: LGHNA and YSLEER. The CDR3 loop spans 16 amino acids. V dropped 4 bases and J dropped 5; count of bases not matched to a gene: 13.